Given below is one T cell receptor beta chain in context. Its specificity is not known. Germline CDR1 is SGHTA and CDR2 is FQGTGA. Trimming cost V 0 bases and J 3 bases, with 9 bases left between them. The length of the CDR3 is 15 residues. This record belongs to a study of TIL therapy for anti-PD-1-resistant metastatic lung cancer. Study-wide context: Median tumor PD-L1 proportion score was approximately 6.3%. Study outcomes and limitations: TIL cultures after expansion showed higher clonality and lower diversity than baseline tumor (median about 6% vs 30%).

This was the immunoSEQ v3 assay. The assay was immunoSEQ multiplex PCR, and TCRdb's table has in-frame clones only and misses some. The sample consists of around 100,000 clones, roughly 65% of them appearing once. Time point in this sample: pre-treatment sample, taken before nivolumab and TIL therapy. Pleural nodules or supraclavicular lymph nodes made up most of the excised metastases sampled. Sample: tumor tissue, taken at baseline. The source is a person aged 25-79 years with non-small cell lung cancer. The V call is TRBV7-3, the J call TRBJ2-1; D is unresolved. As DNA, the CDR3 is TGTGCCAGCAGCTTAACGTATGGTAACTACAATGAGCAGTTCTTC. Its protein is CASSLTYGNYNEQFF.